This T cell receptor (beta chain) was captured in a study of CD8 T cells in ankylosing spondylitis. CDR1 and CDR2 (germline): GTSNPN, SVGIG (reference sequence). The V segment lost 1 base and the J segment 6 bases; nucleotides outside the gene matches: 14. The CDR3 consists of 17 residues. This clonotype occurred many times. Using its own MiXCR run on the 5' RACE reads, TCRdb lists one record per CDR3 protein. The repertoire holds some 220,000 distinct CDR3 sequences, over 9.5% seen once, with less than 3% in the top ten. The chain employs TRBV30 and TRBJ2-1; 8 bases map to TRBD2. The sequencing sample was made of blood, either unsorted or a sorted T cell fraction (not recorded which). The receptor was derived from a male donor with ankylosing spondylitis or in good health (not recorded which). In DNA form, the CDR3 reads TGTGCCTGGAGTGCACCCGTACGCTTAGCGGGACCCAATGAGCAGTTCTTC. It translates to CAWSAPVRLAGPNEQFF.